Below, 23 T cell receptor beta chains from the same sample are listed, as sequenced in a study of T cell responses to AZD1222 COVID-19 vaccine. Sequencing used immunoSEQ multiplex PCR; TCRdb keeps in-frame clones, though not all of them. The sample shows roughly 85,000 clones, roughly 88% of them seen only once. Sequencing used peripheral blood, obtained on day 0 of MenACWY control vaccination. The receptors were gathered from an adult in good health.

The chain joins TRBV5-4 to TRBJ2-5, with 12 bases fitting TRBD1. Germline V gene sequence: CDR1 SGHNT, CDR2 YYREEE (reference sequence). After removal of 4 bases from V and 5 bases from J, the junction contained 3 bases not matched to a gene. CDR3 length: 14 amino acids. For the CDR3, the DNA is TGTGCCAGCAGCCCCGGGACAGGGGGCGAGACCCAGTACTTC. Encoded protein: CASSPGTGGETQYF. The full variable domain, its missing parts supplied by reference TRBV5-4 and TRBJ2-5, is ETGVTQSPTHLIKTRGQQVTLRCSSQSGHNTVSWYQQALGQGPQFIFQYYREEENGRGNFPPRFSGLQFPNYSSELNVNALELDDSALYLCASSPGTGGETQYFGPGTRLLVL.

The CDR3 DNA follows: TGTGCCTGGAGTATCCGGGACAGGCAACTTTCGTATGGCTACACCTTC. Protein product: CAWSIRDRQLSYGYTF. The chain has TRBV30 and TRBJ1-2; 8 nucleotides agree with TRBD1. This CDR3 has 16 amino acids. Looked up from germline, CDR1 is GTSNPN and CDR2 is SVGIG (reference sequence). With 2 bases clipped from V and 5 bases from J, the junction kept 13 bases outside the gene matches.

The rearrangement uses TRBV6-1 and TRBJ1-6, with a weak D call TRBD1 (5 bases). This CDR3 is built from 18 residues. V lost 4 bases and J 0 bases, leaving 16 bases between the germline ends. Germline V gene data show CDR1 as MNHNS and CDR2 as SASEGT. The CDR3 DNA follows: TGTGCCAGCAGTGTCAGGGACGGCCCGAGCTCCTATAATTCACCCCTCCACTTT. Its translation is CASSVRDGPSSYNSPLHF.

This chain links TRBV5-1 with TRBJ1-3, with D tentatively TRBD1 (6 bases). The CDR3 extends over 14 amino acids. V lost 3 bases, J lost 1 base, and 8 bases lay in between. The V gene's germline CDR1 is SGHRS and CDR2 YFSETQ. For the CDR3, the DNA is TGCGCCAGCAGCTCGACAGGATCTGGAAACACCATATATTTT. Protein: CASSSTGSGNTIYF.

This chain connects TRBV5-4 to TRBJ1-2; D not resolved. Per germline, CDR1 SGHNT and CDR2 YYREEE (reference sequence). This CDR3 has 14 amino acids. Trimming left V 4 bases short and J 3 bases short, with 13 bases between. DNA for the CDR3: TGTGCCAGCAGCCTCGTACAAACGGACTATGGCTACACCTTC. Translating gives CASSLVQTDYGYTF.

A single count supports this clone. The V gene is TRBV7-6, the J gene TRBJ1-2, with D unresolved. Trimming left V 4 bases short and J 4 bases short, with 10 bases between. The CDR3 contains 13 residues. Germline lookup yields CDR1 SGHVS and CDR2 FNYEAQ. The CDR3: CASSSDGRYGYTF. CDR3 nucleotides: TGTGCCAGCAGCTCGGATGGGCGCTATGGCTACACCTTC.

The chain uses TRBV6-5 and TRBJ1-5; D is unresolved. Between the trimmed V and J ends, which lost 7 bases and 5 bases, there was a span of 12 bases. In germline, CDR1 is MNHEY, CDR2 SVGAGI. The CDR3 extends over 13 amino acids. The CDR3, as DNA: TGTGCCAGCACTGTCTCTGGGTATCAGCCCCAGCATTTT. This translates into CASTVSGYQPQHF.

This sequence joins TRBV7-9 and TRBJ1-2, with D unclear. The germline gives CDR1 SEHNR, CDR2 FQNEAQ (reference sequence). The CDR3 covers 12 residues. V dropped 0 bases and J dropped 5 bases, with 4 bases sitting between them. The CDR3 reads CASSLAGYGYTF. The CDR3 coding sequence is TGTGCCAGCAGCTTAGCGGGATATGGCTACACCTTC.

In its sample, this clone was seen a few times. The rearrangement joins TRBV5-6 to TRBJ1-5; D gene ambiguous. The CDR3 is 14 residues long. Germline V gene sequence: CDR1 SGHDT, CDR2 YYEEEE. Trimming shortened V by 1 base and J by 3 bases, and 8 bases separated the two germline ends. Written as DNA, the CDR3 is TGTGCCAGCAGCTTGACCAGATCCAATCAGCCCCAGCATTTT. Its translation is CASSLTRSNQPQHF.

The rearrangement links TRBV6-1 to TRBJ2-3; TRBD1 matches 8 bases. The CDR3 sequence is 15 residues long. In germline, CDR1 is MNHNS, CDR2 SASEGT. V lost 3 bases, J lost 3 bases, and 5 bases stayed unmatched. The CDR3 here is CASSEGQVLTDTQYF. CDR3 DNA: TGTGCCAGCAGTGAGGGACAGGTCCTTACAGATACGCAGTATTTT.

The rearrangement joins TRBV7-9 to TRBJ1-6; D is undetermined. CDR3 length equals 13 residues. The V gene's germline CDR1 is SEHNR and CDR2 FQNEAQ (reference sequence). V shed 5 bases and J shed 9 bases, with 11 bases lying between them. The chain's CDR3 is CASSAQTGSPLHF. CDR3 in DNA: TGTGCCAGCAGCGCCCAGACTGGTTCACCCCTCCACTTT.

The chain employs TRBV11-1 and TRBJ2-1; TRBD1 matches at 11 bases. After removal of 5 bases from V and 7 bases from J, the junction contained 7 bases not matched to a gene. There are 15 residues in the CDR3. Germline V gene data show CDR1 as SGHAT and CDR2 as FQDESV (reference sequence). The DNA of the CDR3 is TGTGCCAGCAGCCCCGGACAGGGGGCAGGGAATGAGCAGTTCTTC. Its protein is CASSPGQGAGNEQFF. Supplemented by reference TRBV11-1 and TRBJ2-1, the full variable domain reads EAEVAQSPRYKITEKSQAVAFWCDPISGHATLYWYRQILGQGPELLVQFQDESVVDDSQLPKDRFSAERLKGVDSTLKIQPAELGDSAMYLCASSPGQGAGNEQFFGPGTRLTVL.

The chain recombines TRBV28 with TRBJ2-7, with D unresolved. This CDR3 has 12 residues. V was cut by 5 bases and J by 5 bases, with 10 bases left in between. Germline V gene sequence: CDR1 MDHEN, CDR2 SYDVKM. The CDR3 region has the DNA TGTGCCAGCAGTGCTCAGTTAGACGAGCAGTACTTC. It encodes CASSAQLDEQYF. The whole variable domain, filled in from reference TRBV28 and TRBJ2-7, reads DVKVTQSSRYLVKRTGEKVFLECVQDMDHENMFWYRQDPGLGLRLIYFSYDVKMKEKGDIPEGYSVSREKKERFSLILESASTNQTSMYLCASSAQLDEQYFGPGTRLTVT.

The chain employs TRBV15 and TRBJ2-7; D might be TRBD2 (5 bases). V was shortened by 0 bases and J by 5 bases, with 8 bases between the two germline ends. Germline CDR1 and CDR2: LNHNV and YYDKDF (reference sequence). The CDR3 is 13 amino acids. In DNA, the CDR3 is TGTGCCACCAGCAGAGATAGGCGGGACGAGCAGTACTTC. Translated, it gives CATSRDRRDEQYF.

The genes are TRBV2 and TRBJ1-5; 9 positions match TRBD1. V was pared by 7 bases and J by 4 bases, with 8 bases of the junction left unmatched. CDR1 and CDR2 (germline): SNHLY, FYNNEI. The CDR3 has 15 residues. Here the CDR3 reads CASKSDRGGNQPQHF. Here the CDR3 DNA reads TGTGCCAGCAAATCGGACAGGGGTGGGAATCAGCCCCAGCATTTT. Based on the CDR3 plus reference TRBV2 and TRBJ1-5, the full variable domain is EPEVTQTPSHQVTQMGQEVILRCVPISNHLYFYWYRQILGQKVEFLVSFYNNEISEKSEIFDDQFSVERPDGSNFTLKIRSTKLEDSAMYFCASKSDRGGNQPQHFGDGTRLSIL.

The chain joins TRBV7-2 to TRBJ1-4; D perhaps matches TRBD1 (6 bases). Per germline, CDR1 SGHTA and CDR2 FQGNSA. Trimming stripped 5 bases from V and 10 bases from J, with 17 bases between. The CDR3 totals 14 residues. The CDR3 coding sequence is TGTGCCAGCAGCCCCGGACAGTGGGTAGGAAAACTGTTTTTT. This codes for CASSPGQWVGKLFF. The full variable domain, completed using reference TRBV7-2 and TRBJ1-4, is GAGVSQSPSNKVTEKGKDVELRCDPISGHTALYWYRQSLGQGLEFLIYFQGNSAPDKSGLPSDRFSAERTGGSVSTLTIQRTQQEDSAVYLCASSPGQWVGKLFFGSGTQLSVL.

CDR3: CAINNAQSTDTQYF. For the CDR3, the DNA is TGTGCCATCAACAATGCACAGAGCACAGATACGCAGTATTTT. The chain has TRBV10-3 and TRBJ2-3, with no clear D. There are 14 residues in the CDR3. Trimming took off 7 bases at V and 0 bases at J, with 11 bases between the two ends. The germline V gene has CDR1 ENHRY and CDR2 SYGVKD.

This clone came up once. The rearrangement links TRBV7-9 to TRBJ1-2; D unclear. The ends were cut back, 1 base at V and 7 bases at J, with 7 bases in the middle. The CDR3 runs 12 residues. In germline, CDR1 is SEHNR, CDR2 FQNEAQ (reference sequence). The CDR3 is CASSLGGRGYTF. In nucleotides, the CDR3 is TGTGCCAGCAGCTTAGGGGGTCGTGGCTACACCTTC.

As DNA, the CDR3 is TGTGCCTGGAGTGTGGCCCCCGGTCCCCAGCATTTT. This translates into CAWSVAPGPQHF. The chain carries TRBV30 and TRBJ1-5; D is unclear. Per germline, CDR1 GTSNPN and CDR2 SVGIG (reference sequence). The CDR3 loop spans 12 amino acids. V was clipped by 0 bases and J by 10 bases, with 10 bases between them.

The CDR3 DNA reads as TGTGCCAGCAGCTTAGATAACTCTGGAAACACCATATATTTT. Amino acids: CASSLDNSGNTIYF. This rearrangement joins TRBV11-2 to TRBJ1-3; no clear D. Germline CDR1 and CDR2: SGHAT and FQNNGV. Trimming removed 0 bases from V and 0 bases from J, with 3 bases in between. CDR3 size: 14 residues.

Notes on this clone: The germline gene is not matched at one end of the junction; a read error may be the cause. The V and J genes are TRBV7-9 and TRBJ2-3; 7 bases map to TRBD2. CDR1 SEHNR and CDR2 FQNEAQ come from the germline V gene (reference sequence). There are 11 residues in the CDR3. CDR3 amino acids: CASSPERGIDF. CDR3 nucleotide sequence: TGTGCCAGCAGCCCCGAGCGGGGCATTGATTTT.

The chain combines TRBV7-2 with TRBJ2-7, with 7 bases fitting TRBD2. Germline CDR1 SGHTA, CDR2 FQGNSA. The CDR3 runs to 17 residues. V lost 5 bases to trimming and J lost 0 bases; unmatched junction nucleotides: 13. CDR3 residues: CASSPALAVTLSYEQYF. In DNA, the CDR3 is TGTGCCAGCAGCCCCGCCCTAGCGGTCACCCTCTCCTACGAGCAGTACTTC.

This chain uses TRBV2 with TRBJ2-2, with D tentatively TRBD1 or TRBD2 (5 bases each). From germline, CDR1 is SNHLY and CDR2 FYNNEI. Trimming stripped 5 bases from V and 8 bases from J, with 18 bases between. The CDR3 loop spans 15 amino acids. DNA for the CDR3: TGTGCCAGCAGTCGCGAGGGCAGGGTTGGAGGGGAGCTGTTTTTT. This sequence encodes CASSREGRVGGELFF.